This T cell receptor beta chain was profiled in a study of control samples from healthy donors and cancer patients. TCRdb keeps only in-frame clones here, not all; method: immunoSEQ multiplex PCR. The table lists 120,000 to 150,000 clones, 91% of them singletons. The CDR3 contains 13 residues. With 1 base removed from V and 4 bases from J, the gap between germline ends came to 7 bases. Looked up from germline, CDR1 is SNHLY and CDR2 is FYNNEI. This receptor was obtained from a man younger than 45 in good health. J is TRBJ1-1 and V is TRBV2; D unresolved. Sequenced input: blood. The CDR3: CASSEVRSTEAFF. The CDR3, as DNA: TGTGCCAGCAGTGAAGTGAGGAGCACTGAAGCTTTCTTT.